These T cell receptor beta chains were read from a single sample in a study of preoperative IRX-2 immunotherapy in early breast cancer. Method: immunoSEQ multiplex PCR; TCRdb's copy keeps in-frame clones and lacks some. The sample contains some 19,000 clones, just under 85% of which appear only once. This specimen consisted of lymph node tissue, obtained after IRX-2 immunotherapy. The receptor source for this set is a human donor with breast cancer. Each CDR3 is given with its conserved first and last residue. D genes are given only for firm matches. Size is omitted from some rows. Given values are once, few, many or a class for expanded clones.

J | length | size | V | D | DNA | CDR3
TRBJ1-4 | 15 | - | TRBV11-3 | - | TGTGCCAGCAGCACCCGGGACGGGACTAATGAAAAACTGTTTTTT | CASSTRDGTNEKLFF
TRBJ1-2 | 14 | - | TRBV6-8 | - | TGTGCCAGCAGTTCTGGACAGAAGGGATATGGCTACACCTTC | CASSSGQKGYGYTF
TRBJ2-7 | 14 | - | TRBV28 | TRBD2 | TGTGCCAGCAGGAGGGGGACTAGCGCGTACGAGCAGTACTTC | CASRRGTSAYEQYF
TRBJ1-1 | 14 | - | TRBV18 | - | TGTGCCAGCTCACCAGTTGGAAGGAACACTGAAGCTTTCTTT | CASSPVGRNTEAFF
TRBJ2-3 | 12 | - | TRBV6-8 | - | TGTGCCACCTCGGGGGTATCAGATACGCAGTATTTT | CATSGVSDTQYF
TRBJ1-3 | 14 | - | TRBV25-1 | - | TGTGCCAGCAGTGGACAGTTCTCTGGAAACACCATATATTTT | CASSGQFSGNTIYF
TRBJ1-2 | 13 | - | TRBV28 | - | TGTGCCAGCAGTATGGGGACCCCCTATGGCTACACCTTC | CASSMGTPYGYTF
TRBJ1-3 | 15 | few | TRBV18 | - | TGTGCCAGCTCACCACCGACAGCCTCTGGAAACACCATATATTTT | CASSPPTASGNTIYF
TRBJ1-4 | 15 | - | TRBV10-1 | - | TGCGCCAGCAGCGAACGCAGGGGTCCGGGTGAAAAACTGTTTTTT | CASSERRGPGEKLFF
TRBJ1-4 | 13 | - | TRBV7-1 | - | TGTGCCAGCAGCTTCTTCAGGGACGAAAAACTGTTTTTT | CASSFFRDEKLFF
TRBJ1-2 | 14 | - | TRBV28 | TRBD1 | TGTGCCAGCAGTCGCGGACAGGGTCGGGATGGCTACACCTTC | CASSRGQGRDGYTF
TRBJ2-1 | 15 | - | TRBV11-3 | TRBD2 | TGTGCCAGCAGCATCGGACTAGCGGGGGGAAATGAGCAGTTCTTC | CASSIGLAGGNEQFF
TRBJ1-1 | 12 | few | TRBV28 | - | TGTGCCAGCAGTTTAGGCAGCCCTGAAGCTTTCTTT | CASSLGSPEAFF
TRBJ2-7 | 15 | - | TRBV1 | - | TGCGCCAGCAGCCAAGACAGGGGACAGTACTACGAGCAGTACTTC | CASSQDRGQYYEQYF
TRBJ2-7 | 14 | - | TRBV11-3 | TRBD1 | TGTGCCAGCAGCATCGGACAGGGGTTCAACGAGCAGTACTTC | CASSIGQGFNEQYF
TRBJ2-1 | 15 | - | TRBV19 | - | TGTGCCAGTAGTATCGGTGGCGGGTCCTTCAATGAGCAGTTCTTC | CASSIGGGSFNEQFF
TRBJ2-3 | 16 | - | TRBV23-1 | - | TGCGCCAGCAGTCAATGTCAGGGCAAGCTGACAGATACGCAGTATTTT | CASSQCQGKLTDTQYF
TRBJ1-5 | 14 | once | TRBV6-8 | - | TGTGCCAGCAGTTACTCAGGATTCAATCAGCCCCAGCATTTT | CASSYSGFNQPQHF
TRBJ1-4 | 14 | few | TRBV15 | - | TGTGCCACCAGCAGGGCGGGGGTTAATGAAAAACTGTTTTTT | CATSRAGVNEKLFF
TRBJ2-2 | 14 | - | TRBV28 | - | TGTGCCAGCAGGAATATGGGCGGCGCCGGAGAGCTGTTTTTT | CASRNMGGAGELFF